This T cell receptor beta chain comes out of a study of beta chain features in type 1 diabetes. TCRB transcripts that were expressed got sequenced, as all of the isolated RNA had been reverse transcribed. TCRdb's table, derived via immunoSEQ multiplex PCR, lists solely in-frame clones and lacks some. Of 350,000 to 450,000 clones in the sample, approximately 13% were seen once. Study results and limitations: Patients with Type 1 diabetes showed moderately but significantly shorter TCRB CDR3s in all four CD4+ subsets.

V gave up 5 bases and J gave up 10 bases, with 15 bases separating them. Germline lookup yields CDR1 SEHNR and CDR2 FQNEAQ (reference sequence). The CDR3 is 13 amino acids. A few counts support this clone. The antigen is not known. The sequence was collected from a man in his thirties or forties in good health. The chain is built from TRBV7-9 and TRBJ2-1; D is ambiguous. The source material was naive CD4+ T cells from blood. CDR3 nucleotide sequence: TGTGCCAGCAGCCGAACTGCAAGGCTGGAGCAGTTCTTC. Its translation is CASSRTARLEQFF. The variable domain in full, with the rest retrieved from reference TRBV7-9 and TRBJ2-1, is DTGVSQNPRHKITKRGQNVTFRCDPISEHNRLYWYRQTLGQGPEFLTYFQNEAQLEKSRLLSDRFSAERPKGSFSTLEIQRTEQGDSAMYLCASSRTARLEQFFGPGTRLTVL.